This is a list of T cell receptor beta chains from one sample in a study of T cells after yellow fever vaccination. From the 5' RACE reads, TCRdb called clonotypes with MiXCR, one entry per CDR3 protein. Of hundreds of thousands of distinct CDR3 sequences in the sample, about 4% were seen once. This material consisted of PBMCs, taken 5 days after the yellow fever booster vaccination. The source is a man younger than 35 who received the YFV17D yellow fever vaccine. Both conserved end residues are part of each CDR3. D genes are given only for firm matches. Clone size, where shown, is once, few, many, or a class for clones that have expanded.

CDR3 DNA: TGCGCCAGCAGCCACCACGGACAGGGCGCAGATACGCAGTATTTT
CDR3 protein: CASSHHGQGADTQYF
D gene: TRBD1
J gene: TRBJ2-3
clone size: many
V gene: TRBV4-1

CDR3 DNA: TGTGCCAGCAGTTACTCGTGGACAGGGGGCGGTGGCTACACCTTC
CDR3 protein: CASSYSWTGGGGYTF
D gene: TRBD1
J gene: TRBJ1-2
clone size: few
V gene: TRBV6-5

CDR3 DNA: TGTGCCAGCAGAGAATGGGAGACCCAGTACTTC
CDR3 protein: CASREWETQYF
D gene: -
J gene: TRBJ2-5
clone size: many
V gene: TRBV25-1

CDR3 DNA: TGCAGTGCTAGGGAGAGGGGGCAGGGTGGCTACACCTTC
CDR3 protein: CSARERGQGGYTF
D gene: TRBD1
J gene: TRBJ1-2
clone size: many
V gene: TRBV20-1

CDR3 DNA: TGCGCCAGCAGCTTGTCAGTAGGGACGGAGAGCACAGATACGCAGTATTTT
CDR3 protein: CASSLSVGTESTDTQYF
D gene: -
J gene: TRBJ2-3
clone size: -
V gene: TRBV5-1

CDR3 DNA: TGTGCCAGCAGCTTAGCGGGGTTCGGAATAGGGGGTCAGCCCCAGCATTTT
CDR3 protein: CASSLAGFGIGGQPQHF
D gene: -
J gene: TRBJ1-5
clone size: few
V gene: TRBV7-8

CDR3 DNA: TGTGCCAGCAGCTCTGACAGGGATTCTAGGGAGACCCAGTACTTC
CDR3 protein: CASSSDRDSRETQYF
D gene: TRBD1
J gene: TRBJ2-5
clone size: -
V gene: TRBV11-3

CDR3 DNA: TGTGCCAGCAGCTTAGACGCGGGACAGCATCAGCCCCAGCATTTT
CDR3 protein: CASSLDAGQHQPQHF
D gene: TRBD1
J gene: TRBJ1-5
clone size: -
V gene: TRBV11-2

CDR3 DNA: TGTGCCAGCAGCCGCCCAGGGCGCACAGATACGCAGTATTTT
CDR3 protein: CASSRPGRTDTQYF
D gene: -
J gene: TRBJ2-3
clone size: -
V gene: TRBV11-2

CDR3 DNA: TGTGCCAGCAGCTTAGTGGCAGGTACAAAAGATACGCAGTATTTT
CDR3 protein: CASSLVAGTKDTQYF
D gene: -
J gene: TRBJ2-3
clone size: few
V gene: TRBV7-2

CDR3 DNA: TGCAGTGCTAGGCCTGGGGGGGGAGGCACCGGGGAGCTGTTTTTT
CDR3 protein: CSARPGGGGTGELFF
D gene: TRBD2
J gene: TRBJ2-2
clone size: few
V gene: TRBV20-1

CDR3 DNA: TGTGCCAGCAGTCCCCGGCCCGCCCCGGGGACCCAGTACTTC
CDR3 protein: CASSPRPAPGTQYF
D gene: -
J gene: TRBJ2-5
clone size: -
V gene: TRBV7-3

CDR3 DNA: TGCGCCAGCAGCCAGGCCGGCCGAACTAATGAAAAACTGTTTTTT
CDR3 protein: CASSQAGRTNEKLFF
D gene: -
J gene: TRBJ1-4
clone size: -
V gene: TRBV4-1

CDR3 DNA: TGTGCCAGCAGCATCAAAACCTATTTGGACAGGGGGCGGTCGGCCCAGTACTTC
CDR3 protein: CASSIKTYLDRGRSAQYF
D gene: TRBD1
J gene: TRBJ2-5
clone size: many
V gene: TRBV7-2

CDR3 DNA: TGTGCCAGCAGCCAAGAAGGGCCAGCGGGGAGACCCTACGAGCAGTACTTC
CDR3 protein: CASSQEGPAGRPYEQYF
D gene: TRBD2
J gene: TRBJ2-7
clone size: few
V gene: TRBV3-1

CDR3 DNA: TGTGCCAGCAGCCAAGAAGCTCACTCCTACGAGCAGTACTTC
CDR3 protein: CASSQEAHSYEQYF
D gene: -
J gene: TRBJ2-7
clone size: many
V gene: TRBV4-2

CDR3 DNA: TGTGCCAGCGAGCGGGGGGCGGATACGCAGTATTTT
CDR3 protein: CASERGADTQYF
D gene: TRBD2
J gene: TRBJ2-3
clone size: few
V gene: TRBV12-3/TRBV12-4

CDR3 DNA: TGTGCCAGCAGCTTAAGACGAGGGCTCTCCCACGAAGAGACCCAGTACTTC
CDR3 protein: CASSLRRGLSHEETQYF
D gene: -
J gene: TRBJ2-5
clone size: few
V gene: TRBV7-8

CDR3 DNA: TGCGCCAGCAGCTTGCGTCCCCCCTACGAGCAGTACTTC
CDR3 protein: CASSLRPPYEQYF
D gene: -
J gene: TRBJ2-7
clone size: many
V gene: TRBV5-1

CDR3 DNA: TGTGCCAGCAGATGGGGGTTTGAAAAACTGTTTTTT
CDR3 protein: CASRWGFEKLFF
D gene: -
J gene: TRBJ1-4
clone size: many
V gene: TRBV6-4

CDR3 DNA: TGTGCCAGCAGTTTTAGACAGGGTGAGACCCAGTACTTC
CDR3 protein: CASSFRQGETQYF
D gene: TRBD1
J gene: TRBJ2-5
clone size: -
V gene: TRBV12-3/TRBV12-4

CDR3 DNA: TGTGCCAGCTCTAGGGGGGCGTTCACAGATACGCAGTATTTT
CDR3 protein: CASSRGAFTDTQYF
D gene: -
J gene: TRBJ2-3
clone size: -
V gene: TRBV14

CDR3 DNA: TGTGCCAGCTCACCACCGGATGGAGGGGCCCTGTTCGGTGGCTACACCTTC
CDR3 protein: CASSPPDGGALFGGYTF
D gene: -
J gene: TRBJ1-2
clone size: few
V gene: TRBV18

CDR3 DNA: TGTGCCATACCGACAGGGTCAGCCGCAACTAATGAAAAACTGTTTTTT
CDR3 protein: CAIPTGSAATNEKLFF
D gene: TRBD1
J gene: TRBJ1-4
clone size: few
V gene: TRBV7-9

CDR3 DNA: TGTGCCAGCAGTTCGGGGACAGGGGGCGTGGAGACCCAGTACTTC
CDR3 protein: CASSSGTGGVETQYF
D gene: TRBD1
J gene: TRBJ2-5
clone size: many
V gene: TRBV27